This T cell receptor (beta chain) appears in the sequencing data of a study of breast tumors, draining lymph nodes, adjacent tissues. Study outcomes and limitations: That most tumor T cells come from lymph nodes remained unproven. Luminal-like breast cancer showed significantly greater tumor-nontumor repertoire similarity than basal-like breast cancer did. Findings are consistent with lymph node origin and intratumoral expansion of most tumor T cells. Compared with lymph nodes, tumors were less diverse; compared with nontumor tissue, more.

Axillary draining lymph nodes of breast cancer patients supplied the node samples. This clonotype was picked up many times. Its antigen remains unidentified. Per germline, CDR1 MGHRA and CDR2 YSYEKL. This CDR3 spans 16 amino acids. V lost 0 bases and J 1 base, leaving 12 bases between the germline ends. TCRdb itself ran the multiplex PCR reads through MiXCR, one entry per CDR3 protein. The data show roughly 80,000 distinct CDR3 sequences, approximately 20% seen once. The chain has TRBV4-1 and TRBJ1-2, with TRBD1 as a possible D gene (6 bases). The receptor's source is a female donor with breast cancer. Some clones in this sample may be carry-over from other donors' samples. The source material was axillary lymph node tissue. CDR3 region: CASSQDAGGGNYGYTF. CDR3 bases: TGCGCCAGCAGCCAAGATGCCGGGGGCGGTAACTATGGCTACACCTTC.